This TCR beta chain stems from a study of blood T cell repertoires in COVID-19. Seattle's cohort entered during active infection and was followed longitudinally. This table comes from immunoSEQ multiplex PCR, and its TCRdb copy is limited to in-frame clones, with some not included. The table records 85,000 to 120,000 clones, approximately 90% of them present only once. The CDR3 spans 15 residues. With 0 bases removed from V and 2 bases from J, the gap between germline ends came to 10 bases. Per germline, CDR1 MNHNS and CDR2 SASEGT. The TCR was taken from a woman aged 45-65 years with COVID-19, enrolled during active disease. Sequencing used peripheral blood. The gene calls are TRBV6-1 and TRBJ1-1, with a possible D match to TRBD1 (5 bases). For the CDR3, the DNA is TGTGCCAGCAGTGAAGCGCCGACAGCTAACACTGAAGCTTTCTTT. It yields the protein CASSEAPTANTEAFF.